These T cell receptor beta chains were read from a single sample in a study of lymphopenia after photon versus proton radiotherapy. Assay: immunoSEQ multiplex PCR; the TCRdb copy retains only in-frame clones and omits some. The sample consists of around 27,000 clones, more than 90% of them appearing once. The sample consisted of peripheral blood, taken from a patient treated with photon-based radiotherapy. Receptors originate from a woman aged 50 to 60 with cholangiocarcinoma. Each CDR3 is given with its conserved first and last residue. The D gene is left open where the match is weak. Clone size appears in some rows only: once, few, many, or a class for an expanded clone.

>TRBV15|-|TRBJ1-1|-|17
TGTGCCACCAGCAGAGATTACCCCGGACGAATGAACACTGAAGCTTTCTTT
CATSRDYPGRMNTEAFF
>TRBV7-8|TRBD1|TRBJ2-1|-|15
TGTGCCAGCAGGCGTTCCGGGACAGCCTACAATGAGCAGTTCTTC
CASRRSGTAYNEQFF
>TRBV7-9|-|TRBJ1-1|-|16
TGTGCCAGCAGCTTAGCGAGATCCAGGGGGAACACTGAAGCTTTCTTT
CASSLARSRGNTEAFF
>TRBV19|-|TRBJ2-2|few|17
TGTGCCAGTAGCGCTCTGGGCAGGGGTTCGAACACCGGGGAGCTGTTTTTT
CASSALGRGSNTGELFF
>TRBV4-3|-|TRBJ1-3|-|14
TGCGCCAGCAGCCAATGGAGAACTGGAAACACCATATATTTT
CASSQWRTGNTIYF
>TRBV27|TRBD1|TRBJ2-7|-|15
TGTGCCAGCACCCCCACCGGGACAGGCACCTACGAGCAGTACTTC
CASTPTGTGTYEQYF
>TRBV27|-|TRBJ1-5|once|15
TGTGCCAGCAGTACTAAGGAGGGAGTCAATCAGCCCCAGCATTTT
CASSTKEGVNQPQHF
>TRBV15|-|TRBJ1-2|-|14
TGTGCCACCAGCAGAGAAGCAGGTATCTATGGCTACACCTTC
CATSREAGIYGYTF
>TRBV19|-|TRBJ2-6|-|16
TGTGCCAGTAGTGTTGGCAGGGGCTCTGGGGCCAACGTCCTGACTTTC
CASSVGRGSGANVLTF
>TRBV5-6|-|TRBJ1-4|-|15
TGTGCCAGCAGCCCCCCCGGAGGGAGGAGAGAAAAACTGTTTTTT
CASSPPGGRREKLFF
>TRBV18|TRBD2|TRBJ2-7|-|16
TGCGCCAGCTCGAAACCACTGACTAGCGGCTCCTACGAGCAGTACTTC
CASSKPLTSGSYEQYF
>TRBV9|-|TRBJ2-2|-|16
TGTGCCAGCAGCGTAGTTGCGGCGGTGGATACCGGGGAGCTGTTTTTT
CASSVVAAVDTGELFF
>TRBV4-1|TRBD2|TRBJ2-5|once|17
TGCGCCAGCAGCCAAGATCGGCTAGCGGGGGGGAAAGAGACCCAGTACTTC
CASSQDRLAGGKETQYF
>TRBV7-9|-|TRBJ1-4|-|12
TGTGCCAGCAGCCTCAATAAAGTAAAACTGTTTTTT
CASSLNKVKLFF
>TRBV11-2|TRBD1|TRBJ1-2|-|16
TGTGCCAGCAGCTCCCGGACAGGGCCCGTAAACTATGGCTACACCTTC
CASSSRTGPVNYGYTF
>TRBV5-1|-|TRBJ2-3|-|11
TGCGCCAGCAGTATCGGGGATACGCAGTATTTT
CASSIGDTQYF
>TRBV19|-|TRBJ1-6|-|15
TGTGCCAGTACCATGGGAGGCTCCTATAATTCACCCCTCCACTTT
CASTMGGSYNSPLHF
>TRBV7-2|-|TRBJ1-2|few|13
TGTGCCAGCAGCTTAGACCAGAACTATGGCTACACCTTC
CASSLDQNYGYTF
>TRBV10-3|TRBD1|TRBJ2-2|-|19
TGTGCCATCAGTCTTCGGGACAGGGGGATTGGGGCCGTGACCGGGGAGCTGTTTTTT
CAISLRDRGIGAVTGELFF
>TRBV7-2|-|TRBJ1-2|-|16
TGTGCCGGCAGCCCGGACAACGGGCGGGATAACTATGGCTACACCTTC
CAGSPDNGRDNYGYTF